Listed here are 15 T cell receptor beta chains from one sample, sequenced in a study of CD8+CD57+ T cells in acquired aplastic anemia. Those patients picked for sequencing had displayed CD8+CD57+ cell expansion on flow cytometry. The study profiled TCR beta VDJ and CDR3 using genomic DNA as template. TCRdb analysed the reads with MiXCR anew, one entry per CDR3 protein. The repertoire holds 200,000 to 250,000 distinct CDR3 sequences, with less than 60% as singletons. Input material: sorted CD4+, CD8+, or CD8+CD57+ T cells (not recorded which) from PBMCs. These receptors all stem from a human donor with aplastic anemia.

This clonotype was observed many times. The chain combines TRBV6-1 with TRBJ2-1; D is unclear. This CDR3 has 14 residues. The germline gives CDR1 MNHNS, CDR2 SASEGT. The V and J ends lost 4 bases and 6 bases respectively, with 13 bases between them. The CDR3: CASSGLSRLNEQFF. The CDR3 DNA follows: TGTGCCAGCAGTGGACTGTCACGCCTCAATGAGCAGTTCTTC.

A single count supports this clonotype. The chain combines TRBV2 with TRBJ1-3; unclear D gene. This CDR3 is built from 15 residues. CDR1 and CDR2 from the germline V gene are SNHLY and FYNNEI. The V and J ends lost 7 bases and 1 base respectively, with 14 bases between them. This CDR3 is CASKVDRVSGNTIYF. CDR3 in DNA: TGTGCCAGCAAAGTAGATAGGGTTTCTGGAAACACCATATATTTT.

This chain connects TRBV30 to TRBJ1-1; TRBD1 agrees at 7 bases. This CDR3 is 15 amino acids long. With V trimmed by 0 bases and J by 5 bases, 9 bases remained unmatched. Germline-derived CDR1 and CDR2 are GTSNPN and SVGIG (reference sequence). DNA of the CDR3: TGTGCCTGGAGTGTAGGGGGCAGAGGGGGAACTGAAGCTTTCTTT. Protein sequence: CAWSVGGRGGTEAFF.

Comment on this clonotype: The junction departs from the called germline gene at one end, perhaps through a read error. The rearrangement uses TRBV6-6 and TRBJ1-3; the D is unclear. Germline CDR1 is MNHNY and CDR2 is SVGAGI (reference sequence). There are 14 residues in the CDR3. CDR3 DNA: TGTGCCAGCAGTTCGACGGACTCTGGAGACACCATATATTTT. Its protein is CASSSTDSGDTIYF.

This clonotype was found many times. This rearrangement joins TRBV9 to TRBJ2-1; either TRBD1 or TRBD2 may fit D (6 bases each). V was pared by 0 bases and J by 7 bases, with 14 bases between. The CDR3 length is 15 residues. The germline CDR1 and CDR2 sequences are SGDLS and YYNGEE. CDR3 protein: CASSVAGVGGNEQFF. CDR3 DNA sequence: TGTGCCAGCAGCGTAGCCGGGGTAGGGGGGAATGAGCAGTTCTTC.

This clonotype was counted a few times. The J gene is TRBJ2-3, the V gene TRBV2; unclear D gene. This CDR3 has 14 residues. Trimming stripped 5 bases from V and 6 bases from J, with 15 bases between. Germline CDR1 SNHLY, CDR2 FYNNEI. The CDR3 sequence: CASSIREVRDTQYF. In DNA, the CDR3 is TGTGCCAGCAGTATACGAGAGGTCCGGGATACGCAGTATTTT.

This clonotype was found many times. The CDR3, as DNA: TGCGCCAGCAGCCGGACAGGTTATCGCACAGATACGCAGTATTTT. It yields the protein CASSRTGYRTDTQYF. The chain couples TRBV5-1 to TRBJ2-3; 7 nucleotides align to TRBD1. CDR3 length: 15 amino acids. The V gene end was trimmed by 4 bases and the J gene end by 1 base; junction bases not matched to a gene: 6. Germline assignment: CDR1 SGHRS and CDR2 YFSETQ.

About this clonotype itself: A clone one base away is much larger, so this may be a read error. The V call is TRBV10-2, the J call TRBJ2-6; perhaps TRBD2 as D (6 bases). In germline, CDR1 is WSHSY, CDR2 SAAADI. The CDR3 totals 17 residues. Here the CDR3 reads CASSALGLRTGANVLTF. The CDR3 region has the DNA TGTGCCAGCAGTGCCCTGGGACTTCGGACTGGGGCCAACGTCCTGACTTTC.

The chain links TRBV7-9 to TRBJ1-6; TRBD1 matches 9 bases. The CDR3 is 15 residues long. Trimming took 4 bases from V and 8 from J; bases not matched to a gene: 6. CDR1 SEHNR and CDR2 FQNEAQ come from the germline V gene (reference sequence). Written as DNA, the CDR3 is TGTGCCAGCAGCTCCGGACAGGGGAAGGATTCACCCCTCCACTTT. Protein: CASSSGQGKDSPLHF.

Ten or more counts support this clonotype. The chain uses TRBV5-1 and TRBJ2-7; D is possibly TRBD1 (6 bases). CDR3 size: 14 residues. Germline assignment: CDR1 SGHRS and CDR2 YFSETQ. V dropped 5 bases and J dropped 3 bases, with 15 bases sitting between them. The CDR3 loop reads CASRRQASNYEQYF. The CDR3 region has the DNA TGCGCCAGCAGAAGACAGGCTTCGAACTACGAGCAGTACTTC.

This clonotype appeared a few times. The rearrangement uses TRBV9 and TRBJ2-4; 8 nucleotides agree with TRBD1. Germline assignment: CDR1 SGDLS and CDR2 YYNGEE. The CDR3 runs to 19 residues. Unmatched junction bases numbered 22, after V lost 4 bases and J lost 7 bases. The CDR3 bases are TGTGCCAGCAGCCCCCGACCCTCGGGACAGGAGACCAACCGGAACATTCAGTACTTC. Translating it yields CASSPRPSGQETNRNIQYF.

Of note for this clonotype: Because the CDR3 is missing its conserved closing phenylalanine or tryptophan, this is likely a read error. The DNA is omitted, as the CDR3 cannot be located on it reliably, and the CDR3 follows TCRdb's listing. V is TRBV20-1 and J is TRBJ2-5; no DNA check was done on the table's D call, TRBD1. Termini included, the CDR3 measures 14 amino acids. Per the germline V gene, CDR1 is DFQATT and CDR2 is SNEGSKA (reference sequence). The CDR3 sequence: CSATHRDDGYTFGS.

The chain recombines TRBV10-3 with TRBJ1-6; perhaps TRBD1 as D (5 bases). CDR3 size: 19 residues. The germline CDR1 and CDR2 sequences are ENHRY and SYGVKD. The ends were cut back, 3 bases at V and 0 bases at J, with 18 bases in the middle. CDR3 DNA: TGTGCCATCAGTGAACCGACTAGCGGGGGACGCTCCTATAATTCACCCCTCCACTTT. Amino acids: CAISEPTSGGRSYNSPLHF.

V gene TRBV2 combines with J gene TRBJ2-5; D may be TRBD2 (5 bases). This CDR3 has 13 amino acids. CDR1 is SNHLY and CDR2 is FYNNEI in the germline V gene. The V end lost 6 bases, the J end lost 2 bases, and 10 bases lay between the germline ends. CDR3 DNA: TGTGCCAGCAGCCAGAGGGCACAAGAGACCCAGTACTTC. Translation gives CASSQRAQETQYF.

This chain connects TRBV7-9 to TRBJ1-2; D unclear. The CDR3 consists of 14 residues. In germline, CDR1 is SEHNR, CDR2 FQNEAQ (reference sequence). Trimming took 1 base from V and 0 from J, leaving 6 bases between them. CDR3 sequence (DNA): TGTGCCAGCAGCTTAGGGTTAGCTAACTATGGCTACACCTTC. The encoded protein is CASSLGLANYGYTF.